Sequencing of this T cell receptor (beta chain) was carried out in a study of CD8+ T cells in alopecia areata. In the study overall: Those treated were given oral tofacitinib at 5 to 10 mg twice daily. Patients remained on tofacitinib for 6 to 18 months and then went 6 months without it.

Treatment described: oral pan-JAK inhibitor, 5-10 mg twice daily. The CDR3 runs to 16 residues. Per germline, CDR1 SGDLS and CDR2 YYNGEE. V lost 2 bases, J lost 0 bases, and 12 bases lay in between. Study-level points and caveats: Scalp and blood retained many expanded lesional clones during tofacitinib. Between patients, shared TCR sequences were less clear than in mice. This was possibly due in part to HLA diversity in the patient population.

Concerning this clone itself: What it recognizes is unknown.

RNA, once extracted, was reverse transcribed into cDNA for use as the sequencing template. The data were produced by immunoSEQ multiplex PCR, yet TCRdb's version contains in-frame clones alone and is incomplete. Of 150,000 or so clones in the sample, around 71% are singletons; the top ten hold roughly 0.99%. The source material was CD4+ T cells sorted from blood, sampled at week 4, from a patient treated with tofacitinib. This receptor was identified in a human donor with alopecia areata. The V and J genes are TRBV9 and TRBJ2-1; D possibly corresponds to TRBD2 (6 bases). In nucleotides, the CDR3 is TGTGCCAGCAGCGTCTTCGGGGGTTCCTCCTACAATGAGCAGTTCTTC. Its translation is CASSVFGGSSYNEQFF.